This T cell receptor beta chain was documented in a study of OX40 agonist ivuxolimab in advanced cancers. Background on the study: In this trial design, patients received ivuxolimab intravenously at 0.01 to 10 mg/kg every 2 weeks.

Any history of autoimmune disease or systemic immunosuppression disqualified patients. The assay was immunoSEQ multiplex PCR, and TCRdb's table has in-frame clones only and misses some. The sample has tens of thousands of clones, about nine tenths seen once. Sequencing was performed on CD4+ or CD8+ T cells sorted from blood, taken in a trial of the OX40 agonist ivuxolimab. This TCR was sampled from an adult with an advanced solid tumor such as melanoma, head and neck, liver or kidney cancer.

The CDR3 region has the DNA TGTGCCAGCAGTTACTCAGGGGGCAGGGGACAGCCCCAGCATTTT. Encoded protein: CASSYSGGRGQPQHF. The genes are TRBV6-5 and TRBJ1-5; TRBD1 matches 7 bases. CDR1 is MNHEY and CDR2 is SVGAGI in the germline V gene. There are 15 residues in the CDR3. The V gene end was trimmed by 0 bases and the J gene end by 7 bases; junction bases not matched to a gene: 6.